The present TCR beta chain was sequenced within a study of cytomegalovirus exposure and HLA in healthy donors. Vbeta (60) and Jbeta (13) primers were used in the PCR. Sequencing was performed with immunoSEQ multiplex PCR; in TCRdb, only in-frame clones are kept and a portion is missing. The repertoire holds about 190,000 clones, with 70% to 90% as singletons. This sequence was found in a male donor in good health and CMV-seronegative. Source material: PBMCs.

As DNA, the CDR3 is TGTGCCAGCAGCCTTGACTCCAGCTCCTACAATGAGCAGTTCTTC. Protein: CASSLDSSSYNEQFF. V gene TRBV5-4 combines with J gene TRBJ2-1, with D unclear. Per the germline V gene, CDR1 is SGHNT and CDR2 is YYREEE (reference sequence). CDR3 size: 15 residues. V was trimmed by 4 bases and J by 0 bases, leaving 11 bases between them. Drawing the rest from reference TRBV5-4 and TRBJ2-1, the complete variable domain is ETGVTQSPTHLIKTRGQQVTLRCSSQSGHNTVSWYQQALGQGPQFIFQYYREEENGRGNFPPRFSGLQFPNYSSELNVNALELDDSALYLCASSLDSSSYNEQFFGPGTRLTVL.